What follows is one TCR beta chain and its context. Its matching antigen is unknown. This sample was taken from a study of T cell responses to AZD1222 COVID-19 vaccine. The CDR3 contains 14 residues. Germline CDR1 LNHNV, CDR2 YYDKDF (reference sequence). Trimming shortened V by 3 bases and J by 7 bases, and 13 bases separated the two germline ends. Whole-study findings and limits: Spike was spanned by vaccine-associated CD4 TCRs, which were dominant at 160-218 and 743-854.

TCRdb's copy holds only in-frame clones and misses some; the assay was immunoSEQ multiplex PCR. The sample comprises 130,000 to 150,000 clones, roughly nine tenths of which are singletons, and 1.5% to 2% rests with the top ten. The source is an adult in good health. The starting material was peripheral blood, obtained on day 0 of AZD1222 vaccination. This chain uses TRBV15 with TRBJ2-1; D is unclear. In DNA form, the CDR3 reads TGTGCCACCAGCAGTCCCCTCGATTGGAATGAGCAGTTCTTC. Residues: CATSSPLDWNEQFF.